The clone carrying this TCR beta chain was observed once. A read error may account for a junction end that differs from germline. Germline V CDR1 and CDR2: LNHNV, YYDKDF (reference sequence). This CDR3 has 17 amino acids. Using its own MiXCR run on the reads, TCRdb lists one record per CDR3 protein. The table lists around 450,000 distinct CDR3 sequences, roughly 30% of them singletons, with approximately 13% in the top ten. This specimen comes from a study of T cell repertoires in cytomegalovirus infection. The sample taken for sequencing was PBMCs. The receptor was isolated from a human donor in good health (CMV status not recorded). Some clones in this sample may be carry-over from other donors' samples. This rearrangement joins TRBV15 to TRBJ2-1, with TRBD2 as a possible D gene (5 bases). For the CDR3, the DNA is TGTGCCACCAGCAGAGGCAAGGCGGGCAGCTCCTACAATGAGCATTTCTTC. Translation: CATSRGKAGSSYNEHFF. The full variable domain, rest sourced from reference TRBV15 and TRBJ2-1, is DAMVIQNPRYQVTQFGKPVTLSCSQTLNHNVMYWYQQKSSQAPKLLFHYYDKDFNNEADTPDNFQSRRPNTSFCFLDIRSPGLGDTAMYLCATSRGKAGSSYNEHFFGPGTRLTVL.